This is a list of T cell receptor beta chains from one sample in a study of tumor-infiltrating lymphocytes in localized non-small cell lung cancer. Clones were sequenced by immunoSEQ multiplex PCR, and TCRdb holds only the in-frame ones, with some missing. The data contain 14,000 or so clones, 75% of them singletons. Sequencing used lung tumor tissue. The receptors were gathered from a human donor with non-small cell lung cancer. The CDR3 runs from the conserved cysteine through the conserved F or W. D genes are given only for firm matches. The listing skips clone size in some rows; elsewhere it reads once, few, many or a size class.

V gene,clone size,D gene,J gene,CDR3 length,CDR3 DNA,CDR3 protein
TRBV18,-,-,TRBJ2-7,11,TGTGCCAGCTCACTCGAGGAAAGGCAGTACTTC,CASSLEERQYF
TRBV7-9,-,TRBD1,TRBJ1-2,14,TGTGCCAGCAGCACCGGACAGGGGCAGGGTGGCTACACCTTC,CASSTGQGQGGYTF
TRBV14,-,TRBD2,TRBJ2-5,17,TGTGCCAGCAGCCAAGATCCAGCGGGGGGCGTACAAGAGACCCAGTACTTC,CASSQDPAGGVQETQYF
TRBV29-1,-,TRBD1,TRBJ1-5,15,TGCAGCGTTGGACAGGGGGTAAATAGCAATCAGCCCCAGCATTTT,CSVGQGVNSNQPQHF
TRBV7-8,once,-,TRBJ1-2,14,TGTGCCAGCAGCTGGACCGACAAGGACTATGGCTACACCTTC,CASSWTDKDYGYTF
TRBV5-4,few,TRBD1,TRBJ2-3,15,TGTGCCAGCAGCAAAGGGACAGCTAGCACAGATACGCAGTATTTT,CASSKGTASTDTQYF
TRBV18,-,-,TRBJ1-6,14,TGTGCCAGCTCACCGGCAGGGCGGGATTCACCCCTCCACTTT,CASSPAGRDSPLHF
TRBV11-2,-,TRBD2,TRBJ2-1,17,TGTGCCAGCAGCTTAAGGGTAGCGGGTTTCGCCTACAATGAGCAGTTCTTC,CASSLRVAGFAYNEQFF
TRBV10-1,-,TRBD1,TRBJ2-2,14,TGCGCCAGCACACAGGGGGCGCGAACCGGGGAGCTGTTTTTT,CASTQGARTGELFF
TRBV6-1,-,-,TRBJ2-5,14,TGTGCCAGCAGACCTCCGTGGGGTCAAGAGACCCAGTACTTC,CASRPPWGQETQYF
TRBV5-4,-,TRBD2,TRBJ2-1,17,TGTGCCAGCAGCACGGGACTGGCTAGCGGGAGAGGGGGTGAGCAGTTCTTC,CASSTGLASGRGGEQFF
TRBV18,-,-,TRBJ1-1,16,TGTGCCAGCTCACCGTGGACAGCTTCAACGAACACTGAAGCTTTCTTT,CASSPWTASTNTEAFF
TRBV27,-,-,TRBJ1-2,14,TGTGCCAGCACCAGCCTCGGATGGCCCTATGGCTACACCTTC,CASTSLGWPYGYTF
TRBV7-9,-,TRBD1,TRBJ2-7,15,TGTGCCAGCAGCTCGGAGGGACAGGGAATCTACGAGCAGTACTTC,CASSSEGQGIYEQYF
TRBV28,medium-sized,-,TRBJ1-5,15,TGTGCCAGCAGTTTATACGGGCGGGCGGGTCAGCCCCAGCATTTT,CASSLYGRAGQPQHF
TRBV9,few,-,TRBJ1-2,15,TGTGCCAGCAGCGTAGATTGGACGTCTAACTATGGCTACACCTTC,CASSVDWTSNYGYTF
TRBV6-6,-,-,TRBJ1-4,13,TGTGCCAGCAGTTCTCAGGGTAATGAAAAACTGTTTTTT,CASSSQGNEKLFF
TRBV7-9,-,-,TRBJ1-2,12,TGTGCCAGCAGCTTAGGGTCCTATGGCTACACCTTC,CASSLGSYGYTF
TRBV9,-,-,TRBJ1-1,13,TGTGCCAGCAGCGTAGCATGGGGTTCTGAAGCTTTCTTT,CASSVAWGSEAFF
TRBV6-4,-,TRBD1,TRBJ2-6,16,TGTGCCAGCAGTGCCAGACAGGGGGCTGGGGCCAACGTCCTGACTTTC,CASSARQGAGANVLTF
TRBV6-5,-,TRBD1,TRBJ1-5,15,TGTGCCAGCAGTTCCCCAGGACAGGGTAATCAGCCCCAGCATTTT,CASSSPGQGNQPQHF
TRBV5-4,-,TRBD2,TRBJ2-1,16,TGTGCCAGCAGCCAACTTAGCGGGAGCTCCTACAATGAGCAGTTCTTC,CASSQLSGSSYNEQFF
TRBV6-5,-,-,TRBJ2-2,16,TGTGCCAGCAGTTATCTGGACTCCTCGAACACCGGGGAGCTGTTTTTT,CASSYLDSSNTGELFF
TRBV5-1,-,-,TRBJ2-5,14,TGCGCCAGCAGCCCTGGCCGAGGGGACGAGGCCCAGTACTTC,CASSPGRGDEAQYF
TRBV6-4,-,TRBD2,TRBJ2-3,16,TGTGCCAGCAGCGCTGGACTAGCGACTGACACAGATACGCAGTATTTT,CASSAGLATDTDTQYF
TRBV29-1,-,-,TRBJ1-1,14,TGCAGCGTTGACCCCAGGGGACCCAACACTGAAGCTTTCTTT,CSVDPRGPNTEAFF
TRBV19,-,-,TRBJ1-5,13,TGTGCCAGCGTAAGGGAGCCCAATCAGCCCCAGCATTTT,CASVREPNQPQHF
TRBV7-9,-,-,TRBJ1-1,14,TGTGCCAGCAGCTTGGACAGTATGAACACTGAAGCTTTCTTT,CASSLDSMNTEAFF
TRBV5-4,once,-,TRBJ1-1,13,TGTGCCAGCAGCTCTAGGACTGCCACTGAAGCTTTCTTT,CASSSRTATEAFF
TRBV5-4,-,TRBD2,TRBJ2-7,16,TGTGCCAGCAGCTTGGCCGGGGCTAGCGGAGGCTACGAGCAGTACTTC,CASSLAGASGGYEQYF
TRBV30,-,-,TRBJ2-3,15,TGTGCCTGGAGTGTACTTAGGGGCGGCACAGATACGCAGTATTTT,CAWSVLRGGTDTQYF
TRBV7-2,-,-,TRBJ2-3,15,TGTGCCAGCAGCTTATCAAGCGGCCCTGGGAGTACGCAGTATTTT,CASSLSSGPGSTQYF
TRBV5-1,-,-,TRBJ2-7,15,TGCGCCAGCAGCCAATCCAGGGACCTAGGGGACGAGCAGTACTTC,CASSQSRDLGDEQYF
TRBV4-1,few,-,TRBJ1-1,13,TGCGCCAGCAGCCAAGACAGGGCTGCGGAAGCTTTCTTT,CASSQDRAAEAFF
TRBV2,-,-,TRBJ1-4,13,TGTGCCAGCAGTGAGTGGATTAATGAAAAACTGTTTTTT,CASSEWINEKLFF
TRBV28,-,-,TRBJ1-6,14,TGTGCCAGCAGTCCCCCCATGTATAATTCACCCCTCCACTTT,CASSPPMYNSPLHF
TRBV7-9,few,-,TRBJ1-4,15,TGTGCCAGCAGCTTAGTAGGTTTCGGGGATGAAAAACTGTTTTTT,CASSLVGFGDEKLFF
TRBV5-8,-,-,TRBJ2-5,11,TGTGCCAGCAGCTTGGAAGAGACCCAGTACTTC,CASSLEETQYF
TRBV2,-,-,TRBJ1-4,15,TGTGCCAGCAGTGGCCAGGGAACAACTAATGAAAAACTGTTTTTT,CASSGQGTTNEKLFF
TRBV28,-,TRBD2,TRBJ2-1,16,TGTGCCAGCAGTTTTAGCGGGACCCTAAGATACAATGAGCAGTTCTTC,CASSFSGTLRYNEQFF
TRBV10-3,few,-,TRBJ1-5,16,TGTGCCATCAGTGATGTCGGGGAGGGACCCAATCAGCCCCAGCATTTT,CAISDVGEGPNQPQHF
TRBV10-2,-,TRBD2,TRBJ2-1,15,TGCGCCAGCAGGGTAGCGGGGGGGCGGAACAATGAGCAGTTCTTC,CASRVAGGRNNEQFF
TRBV6-1,-,-,TRBJ1-2,12,TGTGCCAGCAGTGATGGCCGCTATGGCTACACCTTC,CASSDGRYGYTF
TRBV10-3,-,-,TRBJ2-6,17,TGTGCCATCAGTGTGTTGGGGGGCCCCTCTGGGGCCAACGTCCTGACTTTC,CAISVLGGPSGANVLTF
TRBV19,-,TRBD1,TRBJ2-7,14,TGTGCCACACAGGCGACAGGGGGAATCTACGAGCAGTACTTC,CATQATGGIYEQYF
TRBV18,-,TRBD1,TRBJ2-3,15,TGTGCCAGCTCACCCGGGACAGGCTACACAGATACGCAGTATTTT,CASSPGTGYTDTQYF